The entry below describes one T cell receptor beta chain. The antigen it binds to is not known. No quality values exist for individual bases; no much larger clone is one base distant. The data are from a study of blood T cell repertoires in COVID-19 (dated by TCRdb to 2018 to 2021). Concerning the study at large: Samples covering the acute and convalescent phases of COVID-19 were provided by collaborators in the United States, Italy and Spain. A de-identified subject ID, COVID-19 status, age in years and sex were almost always included in the sample metadata. The material from the prospective study consisted of cDNA or gDNA derived from T cells, B-cell-depleted T cells, or PBMCs. Where HLA class I and class II types were available, the types were taken from metadata supplied by the sample provider, not from assay-based typing. The repertoires were made available in a free public database intended to serve as a resource for research on the immune response to SARS-CoV-2. Deeply sampled blood TCRbeta repertoires from subjects exposed to, actively infected with, or recovered from COVID-19 were included in the dataset. The samples were drawn from two sources: the first 160 participants of the ongoing ImmuneRACE study, and 1,000 to 1,500 subjects contributed by 6 global collaborators. Points the paper makes about the study in general: How much clinical and demographic metadata was included differed by source and by participant, and the metadata was provided uncurated.

TCRbeta CDR3 regions were amplified from genomic DNA using the immunoSEQ Assay, a bias-controlled multiplex PCR. The authors' pipeline ran thus. Within the assay, amplification of reference gene primers was used to estimate how many nucleated cells each sample contained. To quantify the absolute abundance of each unique TCRbeta CDR3 rearrangement, sequence reads were collapsed and filtered. For each sample, productive Simpson clonality was calculated by taking the square root of Simpson's diversity index across productive rearrangements. Imported from immuneACCESS, the table was reduced by TCRdb to in-frame sequences with V and J called. These copies leave out some clones; in studies compared against another copy, an unresolved V gene accounts for under half, and the cause of the remainder is not known. V and J calls and clone size are given by that table; D and trimming were obtained from the DNA. Here the sample has under 250,000 clones; about 90% occur a single time. The ten largest clonotypes hold 3.5% to 4% of the sample.

Enrolling through a virtual design, the prospective study's participants ranged in age from roughly 18 to 89 years and lived across 20 to 30 United States geographic areas. In the prospective study, participants were assigned to cohorts based on the clinical history participants reported in a screening survey and a study questionnaire. In the prospective study, mobile phlebotomists collected whole blood, serum and a nasopharyngeal or oropharyngeal swab from each participant. Over an approximately 2-month period, participants in the prospective study had the option of providing additional blood draws and questionnaires. Prospective study blood samples were shipped either frozen or at room temperature before DNA extraction. As encoded in the germline V gene, CDR1 is SNHLY while CDR2 is FYNNEI. Its CDR3 holds 10 amino acids, cysteine through phenylalanine. Here the CDR3 DNA is all that survives: 30 bases in frame from base 1. Trimming removed 6 bases from V and 10 bases from J, leaving 10 bases between the germline ends.

The TCR comes from a woman between 25 and 40 years old with acute COVID-19. Material: PBMCs or T cells enriched from blood (not recorded which). The rearranged segments are TRBV2 and TRBJ2-7; the D gene is unclear. The CDR3 region reads CASSQVQQYF. The nucleotides read TGTGCCAGCAGCCAGGTGCAACAGTACTTC.